The sequence of this T cell receptor beta chain was determined in a study of T-cell memory formation after mild COVID-19. Study details: Most TCR clusters belonged to a single donor.

The CDR3 sequence is 13 residues long. Trimming stripped 3 bases from V and 1 base from J, with 6 bases between. The germline V gene encodes CDR1 MNHNS and CDR2 SASEGT. The study's findings and limits: SARS-CoV-2 specificity of second-wave clones peaking day 37 was unconfirmed. Later expanders leaned CD4+, whereas day 15 to 85 contracting clones were balanced CD4/CD8.

5'RACE with constant-segment primers built TCRalpha and TCRbeta cDNA libraries with UMIs. One entry per CDR3 protein results from TCRdb running MiXCR on the 5' RACE reads. The sample includes around 390,000 distinct CDR3 sequences, roughly 15% of them seen just once. Points on this clonotype: Its antigen remains unidentified.

The sample taken for sequencing was PBMCs or a T cell subset sorted from them (not recorded which). The source of this sequence is a man younger than 35 who had mild COVID-19 (a few samples of this study predate the infection). Cell type and time point are not known. J is TRBJ1-2 and V is TRBV6-1; D is unclear. The CDR3 sequence: CASSDLLNYGYTF. CDR3 DNA: TGTGCCAGCAGTGATTTGCTTAACTATGGCTACACCTTC.